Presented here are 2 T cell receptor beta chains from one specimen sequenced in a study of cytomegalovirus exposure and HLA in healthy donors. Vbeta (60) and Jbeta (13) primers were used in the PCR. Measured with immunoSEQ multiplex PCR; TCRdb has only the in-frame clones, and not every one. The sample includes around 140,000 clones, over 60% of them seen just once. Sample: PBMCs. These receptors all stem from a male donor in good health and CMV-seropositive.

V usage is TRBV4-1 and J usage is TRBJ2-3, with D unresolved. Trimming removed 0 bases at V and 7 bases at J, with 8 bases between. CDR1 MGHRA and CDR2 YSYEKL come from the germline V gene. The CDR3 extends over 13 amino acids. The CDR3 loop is CASSQDLGNTQYF. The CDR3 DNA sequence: TGCGCCAGCAGCCAAGACCTAGGCAATACGCAGTATTTT.

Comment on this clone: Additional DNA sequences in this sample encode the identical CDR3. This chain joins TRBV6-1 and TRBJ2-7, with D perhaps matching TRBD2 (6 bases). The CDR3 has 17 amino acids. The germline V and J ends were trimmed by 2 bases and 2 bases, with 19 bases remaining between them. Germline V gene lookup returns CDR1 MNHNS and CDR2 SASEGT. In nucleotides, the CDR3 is TGTGCCAGCAGTGAATCAGGGAGCGCGGGGAGCCCCTACGAGCAGTACTTC. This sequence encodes CASSESGSAGSPYEQYF.